A single TCR beta chain is shown here with its context. The data belong to a study of shared clonotypes between healthy human individuals. Deep-level assay runs were performed. Here immunoSEQ multiplex PCR was the method, and the copy in TCRdb shows in-frame clones only, minus some. The table lists approximately 500,000 clones, about 96% of them singletons. This CDR3 spans 17 amino acids. Trimming removed 3 bases from V and 5 bases from J; junction bases left unmatched: 6. Germline-derived CDR1 and CDR2 are ENHRY and SYGVKD. The rearrangement joins TRBV10-3 to TRBJ2-2; TRBD2 aligns across 13 bases. The sequenced sample consisted of naive CD4+ T cells sorted from blood. Described subset: CD45RA+ positively selected. The receptor's source is a woman aged 30 to 39 in good health. The DNA for the CDR3 is TGTGCCATCAGTGAACTAGCGGGAGGGCCAGGGACCGGGGAGCTGTTTTTT. Translating gives CAISELAGGPGTGELFF.